These T cell receptor beta chains were read from a single sample in a study of pediatric ulcerative colitis. TCRdb keeps only in-frame clones here, not all; method: immunoSEQ multiplex PCR. The table has tens of thousands of clones, around 80% seen once. The sequenced material came from blood. The origin of the receptors is a boy younger than 18 with moderate ulcerative colitis. CDR3s include the opening cysteine and the closing phenylalanine or tryptophan. A D gene is named only where the DNA matches it firmly. Some rows mark clone size as missing; the rest say once, few, many or name a class of expanded clone.

d_call,cdr3_length,v_call,j_call,clone_size,cdr3_aa,cdr3_nt
TRBD1,15,TRBV27,TRBJ1-5,.,CASSRTGTGNQPQHF,TGTGCCAGCAGCCGCACCGGGACAGGCAATCAGCCCCAGCATTTT
TRBD1,13,TRBV19,TRBJ1-2,.,CATMDRLPGGYTF,TGTGCCACTATGGACAGGCTCCCCGGTGGCTACACCTTC
.,13,TRBV30,TRBJ1-1,.,CAWEDSLNTEAFF,TGTGCCTGGGAGGACAGCCTGAACACTGAAGCTTTCTTT
TRBD2,17,TRBV5-4,TRBJ2-7,.,CASSSSGTSGSSYEQYF,TGTGCCAGCAGCTCCTCCGGGACTAGCGGTAGTTCCTACGAGCAGTACTTC
TRBD1,17,TRBV25-1,TRBJ2-1,.,CASSGSGTGGPYNEQFF,TGTGCCAGCAGTGGTAGTGGAACAGGGGGCCCCTACAATGAGCAGTTCTTC
.,13,TRBV9,TRBJ1-1,.,CASSGDTWSEAFF,TGTGCCAGCAGCGGGGACACGTGGTCTGAAGCTTTCTTT
.,12,TRBV7-9,TRBJ1-2,.,CASSLGRGGYTF,TGTGCCAGCAGCTTAGGAAGGGGTGGCTACACCTTC
.,13,TRBV7-2,TRBJ1-1,.,CASSAQGGTEAFF,TGTGCCAGCAGCGCACAAGGGGGTACTGAAGCTTTCTTT
TRBD2,16,TRBV9,TRBJ2-1,.,CASSVGPSGGESEQFF,TGTGCCAGCAGCGTAGGTCCGAGCGGGGGGGAATCTGAGCAGTTCTTC
.,13,TRBV15,TRBJ2-7,.,CATSPSHSYEQYF,TGTGCCACCAGCCCCTCCCATTCCTACGAGCAGTACTTC
.,14,TRBV5-1,TRBJ1-2,.,CASSLGDRGRGYTF,TGCGCCAGCAGCTTGGGAGATCGGGGGCGCGGCTACACCTTC
.,15,TRBV15,TRBJ2-1,.,CATSRDLWGNNEQFF,TGTGCCACCAGCAGAGATCTTTGGGGAAACAATGAGCAGTTCTTC
.,14,TRBV30,TRBJ1-3,once,CAWSRLYSGNTIYF,TGTGCCTGGAGTAGACTGTACTCTGGAAACACCATATATTTT
TRBD1,15,TRBV7-9,TRBJ2-7,few,CATVEGTAISYEQYF,TGTGCCACCGTAGAAGGGACAGCGATCTCCTACGAGCAGTACTTC
.,12,TRBV11-3,TRBJ1-1,.,CASSLEGKAAFF,TGTGCCAGCAGCTTAGAGGGGAAAGCAGCTTTCTTT
.,12,TRBV28,TRBJ2-7,.,CASSYREYEQYF,TGTGCCAGCAGTTACAGGGAGTACGAGCAGTACTTC
.,14,TRBV4-3,TRBJ1-3,few,CASSQGGPGNTIYF,TGCGCCAGCAGCCAAGGCGGGCCCGGAAACACCATATATTTT
.,14,TRBV6-5,TRBJ1-2,.,CASSYSNVKSSYTF,TGTGCCAGCAGTTACTCGAACGTTAAATCCAGCTACACCTTC
TRBD2,14,TRBV30,TRBJ2-7,.,CALGASGSPYEQYF,TGTGCCTTAGGGGCTAGCGGGAGTCCCTACGAGCAGTACTTC
.,13,TRBV11-3,TRBJ2-7,.,CASSMDSSYEQYF,TGTGCCAGCAGTATGGACAGTTCCTACGAGCAGTACTTC
.,15,TRBV5-1,TRBJ1-2,.,CASSLGGPNTYGYTF,TGCGCCAGCAGCTTGGGGGGACCAAACACCTATGGCTACACCTTC
.,12,TRBV9,TRBJ2-2,.,CASSVDTGELFF,TGTGCCAGCAGCGTAGACACCGGGGAGCTGTTTTTT
TRBD1,13,TRBV30,TRBJ2-7,.,CAWGRQGSYEQYF,TGTGCCTGGGGTAGACAGGGCTCCTACGAGCAGTACTTC
TRBD1,15,TRBV5-1,TRBJ1-4,.,CASSPGQGHNEKLFF,TGCGCCAGCAGCCCGGGACAGGGGCACAATGAAAAACTGTTTTTT
.,14,TRBV7-3,TRBJ1-1,few,CASSFKGKGTEAFF,TGTGCCAGCAGCTTTAAGGGTAAAGGGACTGAAGCTTTCTTT
.,12,TRBV27,TRBJ2-7,.,CASRTVLYEQYF,TGTGCCAGCAGGACAGTTTTGTACGAGCAGTACTTC
.,18,TRBV7-2,TRBJ2-6,.,CASTLRGDTLSGANVLTF,TGTGCCAGCACCCTCCGCGGGGACACTCTATCCGGGGCCAACGTCCTGACTTTC
TRBD1,13,TRBV5-1,TRBJ1-1,few,CASAGQTNPEAFF,TGCGCCAGCGCGGGACAGACAAACCCTGAAGCTTTCTTT
TRBD2,18,TRBV4-1,TRBJ2-7,.,CASSQTSGVLNPSYEQYF,TGCGCCAGCAGCCAGACTAGCGGGGTCCTGAACCCTTCTTACGAGCAGTACTTC
.,12,TRBV4-3,TRBJ2-5,.,CASSPTGETQYF,TGCGCCAGCAGCCCCACAGGGGAGACCCAGTACTTC
TRBD2,15,TRBV7-9,TRBJ2-5,.,CASSTTWGLQETQYF,TGTGCCAGCAGCACAACATGGGGACTACAAGAGACCCAGTACTTC
.,18,TRBV5-4,TRBJ1-3,.,CASSQDRGTLQTRNTIYF,TGTGCCAGCAGCCAGGATCGGGGGACTCTGCAGACACGGAACACCATATATTTT
TRBD2,17,TRBV5-1,TRBJ2-1,.,CASSLAVTSGKAGEQFF,TGCGCCAGCAGCTTGGCCGTGACTAGCGGGAAGGCTGGGGAGCAGTTCTTC
.,13,TRBV14,TRBJ1-2,.,CASSQDLRYGYTF,TGTGCCAGCAGCCAAGATCTGCGGTATGGCTACACCTTC
.,14,TRBV29-1,TRBJ2-7,.,CSVGHGPSSYEQYF,TGCAGCGTCGGGCACGGCCCGAGCTCCTACGAGCAGTACTTC
TRBD1,16,TRBV14,TRBJ1-6,.,CASSQEGTVPNSPLHF,TGTGCCAGCAGCCAAGAAGGGACAGTACCTAATTCACCCCTCCACTTT
.,10,TRBV7-2,TRBJ1-1,.,CASMDTEAFF,TGTGCCAGCATGGACACTGAAGCTTTCTTT
.,12,TRBV5-4,TRBJ1-2,.,CASSLPSGGYTF,TGTGCCAGCAGCTTACCTTCCGGGGGCTACACCTTC
TRBD2,16,TRBV13,TRBJ2-1,.,CTSSLSQREAHNEQFF,TGTACCAGCAGCTTATCCCAGCGGGAGGCACACAATGAGCAGTTCTTC
TRBD2,14,TRBV11-2,TRBJ2-1,once,CASSRLAGTNEQFF,TGTGCCAGCAGCAGACTAGCGGGGACCAATGAGCAGTTCTTC
TRBD2,14,TRBV19,TRBJ2-7,.,CASSILAGAYEQYF,TGTGCCAGTAGTATACTAGCGGGAGCCTACGAGCAGTACTTC